This passage covers 3 T cell receptor beta chains from one sample sequenced in a study of T cell responses to AZD1222 COVID-19 vaccine. Here immunoSEQ multiplex PCR was the method, and the copy in TCRdb shows in-frame clones only, minus some. The sample has some 84,000 clones; approximately 83% are singletons. This specimen consisted of peripheral blood, obtained on day 0 of AZD1222 vaccination. The origin of the receptors is an adult in good health.

This clone was observed once. This chain connects TRBV3-1 (or the pseudogene TRBV3-2) to TRBJ1-4; no firm D call. The V end was cut by 0 bases, the J end by 8 bases, with 4 bases between. Germline V gene sequence: CDR1 LGHDT, CDR2 YNNKEL (reference sequence). CDR3 size: 12 residues. CDR3 protein: CASSQEQEKLFF. CDR3 nucleotide sequence: TGTGCCAGCAGCCAAGAACAGGAAAAACTGTTTTTT.

The chain has TRBV5-8 and TRBJ1-3; D call uncertain. The germline gives CDR1 SGHTS, CDR2 YDEGEE. The V end was cut by 0 bases, the J end by 11 bases, with 15 bases between. CDR3 length: 14 residues. This CDR3 is CASSLAEFRVSIYF. The CDR3 region has the DNA TGTGCCAGCAGCTTGGCCGAGTTCCGCGTATCCATATATTTT.

This chain links TRBV25-1 with TRBJ2-3, with TRBD2 as a possible D gene (6 bases). The CDR3 loop spans 14 amino acids. The germline V and J ends were trimmed by 2 bases and 0 bases, with 6 bases remaining between them. Germline V gene data show CDR1 as MGHDK and CDR2 as SYGVNS. The CDR3: CASSERGSTDTQYF. In DNA form, the CDR3 reads TGTGCCAGCAGTGAACGGGGGAGCACAGATACGCAGTATTTT.